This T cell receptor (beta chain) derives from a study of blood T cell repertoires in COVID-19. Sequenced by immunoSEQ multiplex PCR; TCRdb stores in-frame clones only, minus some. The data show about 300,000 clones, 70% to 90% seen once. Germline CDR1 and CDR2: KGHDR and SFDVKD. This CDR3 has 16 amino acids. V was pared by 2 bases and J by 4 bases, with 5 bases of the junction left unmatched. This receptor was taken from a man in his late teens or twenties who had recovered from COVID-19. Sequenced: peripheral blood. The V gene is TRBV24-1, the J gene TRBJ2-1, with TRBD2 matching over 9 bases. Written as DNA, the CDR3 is TGTGCCACCAGTGATTCTAGCGGGGCATCTTACAATGAGCAGTTCTTC. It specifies CATSDSSGASYNEQFF.